The clone carrying this T cell receptor beta chain occurred many times. The antigen remains unidentified. TCR beta libraries were made by quantitative 5'-RACE with molecular barcodes. A single record per CDR3 protein comes from TCRdb applying MiXCR to the 5' RACE reads. Among some 220,000 distinct CDR3 sequences listed, 10% to 13% were seen once. This sample was included in a study of CD8 T cells in ankylosing spondylitis. General study findings and limits: It appeared that ankylosing spondylitis blood was characterized by a TCR beta motif of several highly homologous variants. Enrichment of disease-linked clones was reportedly significant in matched ankylosing spondylitis synovial fluid. Earlier literature documents some of the motif variants in reactive arthritis synovial fluid and blood.

V lost 3 bases and J lost 0, with 5 bases in between. CDR1 and CDR2 (germline): GTSNPN, SVGIG (reference sequence). CDR3 length equals 12 residues. The origin of this receptor is a male donor with ankylosing spondylitis or in good health (not recorded which). This chain links TRBV30 with TRBJ1-2; D not resolved. Sample: blood, either unsorted or a sorted T cell fraction (not recorded which). The CDR3 is CAWSQTNYGYTF. For the CDR3, the DNA is TGTGCCTGGAGCCAGACTAACTATGGCTACACCTTC. The full variable domain, its missing parts supplied by reference TRBV30 and TRBJ1-2, is SQTIHQWPATLVQPVGSPLSLECTVEGTSNPNLYWYRQAAGRGLQLLFYSVGIGQISSEVPQNLSASRPQDRQFILSSKKLLLSDSGFYLCAWSQTNYGYTFGSGTRLTVV.